This T cell receptor (beta chain) comes out of a study of blood T cell repertoires in COVID-19. Assay used: immunoSEQ multiplex PCR; TCRdb lists only in-frame clones, some missing. Found here are 140,000 to 150,000 clones, roughly 84% of them singletons; the top ten hold 8.5% to 9%. V shed 3 bases and J shed 6 bases, with 12 bases lying between them. The CDR3 runs to 13 residues. The chain joins TRBV12-3 or TRBV12-4 to TRBJ2-7; D perhaps matches TRBD2 (5 bases). The TCR originated in a man aged 30 to 39 with COVID-19, enrolled during active disease. What was sequenced was peripheral blood. As DNA, the CDR3 is TGTGCCAGCAGTTTCCTTTCGGCGGGCGAGCAGTACTTC. Protein product: CASSFLSAGEQYF.